The rows below give T cell receptor beta chains drawn from one sample of a study of T-cell reconstitution after alpha-beta-depleted transplantation in children. A single record per CDR3 protein comes from TCRdb applying MiXCR to the PCR reads. The data show roughly 500,000 distinct CDR3 sequences, around 13% seen once. The starting material was PBMCs from the stem cell graft donor, obtained from the stem cell graft. The receptors here all came from a human donor who donated a stem cell graft to a child with combined immunodeficiency. The CDR3 runs from the conserved cysteine through the conserved F or W. A D gene is named only where the DNA matches it firmly. The size entry is marked missing in some rows and otherwise reads once, few, many or a size class.

v_gene,j_gene,abundance,d_gene,CDR3aa,CDR3nt
TRBV24-1,TRBJ1-5,NA,NA,CATSEGWGQPQHF,TGTGCCACCAGTGAAGGGTGGGGACAGCCCCAGCATTTT
TRBV29-1,TRBJ2-3,many,TRBD2,CSVAAGGVTDTQYF,TGCAGCGTTGCAGCGGGAGGGGTCACAGATACGCAGTATTTT
TRBV2,TRBJ2-3,NA,TRBD2,CASSSVAGPLGTDTQYF,TGTGCCAGCAGCTCCGTAGCGGGACCCCTAGGCACAGATACGCAGTATTTT
TRBV7-6,TRBJ2-7,NA,TRBD1,CASSIGLDRAYEQYF,TGTGCCAGCAGCATAGGATTGGACAGGGCCTACGAGCAGTACTTC
TRBV20-1,TRBJ1-5,few,TRBD1,CSAFGTVLNQPQHF,TGCAGTGCTTTTGGGACAGTACTCAATCAGCCCCAGCATTTT
TRBV6-6,TRBJ1-1,many,TRBD1,CASTWDRNTEAFF,TGTGCCAGCACTTGGGACAGGAACACTGAAGCTTTCTTT
TRBV11-2,TRBJ2-5,NA,NA,CASSSWGRDTKETQYF,TGTGCCAGCAGCTCCTGGGGCCGGGACACCAAAGAGACCCAGTACTTC
TRBV10-3,TRBJ2-7,many,TRBD1,CAISDGQGVHEQYF,TGTGCCATCAGTGATGGACAGGGGGTCCACGAGCAGTACTTC
TRBV27,TRBJ2-7,few,NA,CASSLSYLYEQYF,TGTGCCAGCAGTTTATCGTACCTCTACGAGCAGTACTTC
TRBV29-1,TRBJ2-4,NA,TRBD1,CSVVWTGGIQYF,TGCAGCGTTGTATGGACAGGGGGCATTCAGTACTTC
TRBV6-2/TRBV6-3,TRBJ2-7,NA,NA,CASPGRVLGDEQYF,TGTGCCAGCCCAGGGAGAGTACTCGGAGACGAGCAGTACTTC
TRBV29-1,TRBJ2-2,NA,TRBD2,CSVEASGGTGELFF,TGCAGCGTTGAGGCTAGCGGAGGGACCGGGGAGCTGTTTTTT
TRBV5-1,TRBJ1-3,NA,NA,CASSSISVVGNTIYF,TGCGCCAGCAGCTCTATTTCAGTAGTTGGAAACACCATATATTTT
TRBV27,TRBJ2-7,NA,NA,CASRVGVYPYEQYF,TGTGCCAGCAGGGTGGGTGTCTATCCCTACGAGCAGTACTTC
TRBV20-1,TRBJ2-3,few,NA,CSARDEGTGGDWTSYTDTQYF,TGCAGTGCTAGAGATGAGGGCACAGGGGGGGATTGGACCAGCTACACAGATACGCAGTATTTT
TRBV20-1,TRBJ2-7,once,TRBD2,CSAREGSLAAYEQYF,TGCAGTGCTAGAGAGGGGAGTCTAGCGGCCTACGAGCAGTACTTC
TRBV4-3,TRBJ2-7,many,NA,CASSLGAGGEFYEQYF,TGCGCCAGCAGCCTAGGGGCCGGGGGCGAATTCTACGAGCAGTACTTC
TRBV12-3/TRBV12-4,TRBJ2-1,few,TRBD2,CASSPQGTAGGYNEQFF,TGTGCCAGCAGTCCTCAGGGTACAGCGGGGGGTTACAATGAGCAGTTCTTC
TRBV12-3/TRBV12-4,TRBJ1-5,many,NA,CASSLGPEPQHF,TGTGCCAGCAGTTTAGGGCCCGAGCCCCAGCATTTT